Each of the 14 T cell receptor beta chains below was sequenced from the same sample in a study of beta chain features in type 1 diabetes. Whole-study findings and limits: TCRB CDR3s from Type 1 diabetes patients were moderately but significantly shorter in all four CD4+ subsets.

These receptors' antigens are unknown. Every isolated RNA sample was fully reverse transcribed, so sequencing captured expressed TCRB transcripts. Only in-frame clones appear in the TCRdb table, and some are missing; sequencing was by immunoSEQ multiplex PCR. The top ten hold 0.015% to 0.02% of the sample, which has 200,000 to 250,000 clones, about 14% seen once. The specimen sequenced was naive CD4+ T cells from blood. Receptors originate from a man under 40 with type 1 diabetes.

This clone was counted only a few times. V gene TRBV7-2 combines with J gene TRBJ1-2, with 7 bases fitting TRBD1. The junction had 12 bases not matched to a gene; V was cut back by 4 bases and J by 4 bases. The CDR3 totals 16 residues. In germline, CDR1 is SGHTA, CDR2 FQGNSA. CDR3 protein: CASSSTRGSPSYGYTF. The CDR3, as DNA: TGTGCCAGCAGCTCAACCAGGGGGTCGCCCAGCTATGGCTACACCTTC.

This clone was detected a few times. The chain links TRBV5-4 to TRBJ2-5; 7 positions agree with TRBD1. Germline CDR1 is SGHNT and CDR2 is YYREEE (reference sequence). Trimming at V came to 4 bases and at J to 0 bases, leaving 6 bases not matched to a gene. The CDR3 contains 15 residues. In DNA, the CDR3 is TGTGCCAGCAGCCAAACGGACAGGAACCAAGAGACCCAGTACTTC. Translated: CASSQTDRNQETQYF.

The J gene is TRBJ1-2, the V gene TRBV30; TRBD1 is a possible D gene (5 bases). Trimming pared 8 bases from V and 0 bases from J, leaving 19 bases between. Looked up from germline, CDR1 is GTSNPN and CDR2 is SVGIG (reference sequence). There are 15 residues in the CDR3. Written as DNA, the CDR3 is TGTGCCGGGGGGTACACGGGGATGACTAACTATGGCTACACCTTC. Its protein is CAGGYTGMTNYGYTF.

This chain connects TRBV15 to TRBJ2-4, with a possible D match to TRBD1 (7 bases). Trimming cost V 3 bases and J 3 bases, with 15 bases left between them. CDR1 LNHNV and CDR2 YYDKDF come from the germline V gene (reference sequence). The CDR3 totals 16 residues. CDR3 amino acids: CATSSGGRGDKNIQYF. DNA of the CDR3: TGTGCCACCAGCAGTGGAGGCAGGGGGGACAAAAACATTCAGTACTTC.

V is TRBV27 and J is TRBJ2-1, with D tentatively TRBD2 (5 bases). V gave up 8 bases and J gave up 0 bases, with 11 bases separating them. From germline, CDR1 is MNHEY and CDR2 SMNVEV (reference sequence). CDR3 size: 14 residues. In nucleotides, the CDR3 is TGTGCCAGCCGCTCGGGGAGCTCCTACAATGAGCAGTTCTTC. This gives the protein CASRSGSSYNEQFF.

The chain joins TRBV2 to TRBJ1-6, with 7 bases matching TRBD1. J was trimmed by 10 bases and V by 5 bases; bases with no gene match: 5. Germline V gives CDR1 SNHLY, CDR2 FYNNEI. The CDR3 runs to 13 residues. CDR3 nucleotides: TGTGCCAGCAGTACAGGGGCTGGATCACCCCTCCACTTT. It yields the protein CASSTGAGSPLHF.

The CDR3 sequence: CASSEQTGELFF. The DNA of the CDR3 is TGCGCCAGCAGTGAACAGACCGGGGAGCTGTTTTTT. The chain is built from TRBV5-1 and TRBJ2-2; D remains ambiguous. The CDR3 sequence is 12 residues long. Germline assignment: CDR1 SGHRS and CDR2 YFSETQ. V was shortened by 5 bases and J by 5 bases, with 7 bases between the two germline ends. The variable domain in full, with the rest retrieved from reference TRBV5-1 and TRBJ2-2, is KAGVTQTPRYLIKTRGQQVTLSCSPISGHRSVSWYQQTPGQGLQFLFEYFSETQRNKGNFPGRFSGRQFSNSRSEMNVSTLELGDSALYLCASSEQTGELFFGEGSRLTVL.

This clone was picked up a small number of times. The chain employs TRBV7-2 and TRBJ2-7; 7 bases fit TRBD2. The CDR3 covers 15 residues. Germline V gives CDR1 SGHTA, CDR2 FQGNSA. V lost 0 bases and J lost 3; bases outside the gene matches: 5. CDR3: CASSLAGGYLYEQYF. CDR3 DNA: TGTGCCAGCAGCTTAGCGGGAGGGTACCTCTACGAGCAGTACTTC.

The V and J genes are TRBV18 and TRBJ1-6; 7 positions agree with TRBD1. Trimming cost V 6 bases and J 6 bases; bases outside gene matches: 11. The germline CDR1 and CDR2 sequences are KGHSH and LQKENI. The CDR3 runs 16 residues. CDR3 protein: CASSLGQAELNSPLHF. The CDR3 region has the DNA TGTGCCAGCTCCCTCGGACAGGCAGAACTTAATTCACCCCTCCACTTT. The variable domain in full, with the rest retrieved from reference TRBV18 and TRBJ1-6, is NAGVMQNPRHLVRRRGQEARLRCSPMKGHSHVYWYRQLPEEGLKFMVYLQKENIIDESGMPKERFSAEFPKEGPSILRIQQVVRGDSAAYFCASSLGQAELNSPLHFGNGTRLTVT.

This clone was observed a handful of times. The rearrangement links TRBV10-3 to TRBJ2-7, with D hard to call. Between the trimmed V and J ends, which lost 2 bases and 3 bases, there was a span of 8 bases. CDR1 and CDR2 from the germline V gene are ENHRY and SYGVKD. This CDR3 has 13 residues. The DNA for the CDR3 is TGTGCCATCAGTGAGCAGAGCGACTACGAGCAGTACTTC. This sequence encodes CAISEQSDYEQYF.

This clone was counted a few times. CDR3 bases: TGTGCCAGCAGACGACAGCCGAACACTGAAGCTTTCTTT. As protein: CASRRQPNTEAFF. V gene TRBV6-5 combines with J gene TRBJ1-1, with D maybe TRBD1 (5 bases). The germline CDR1 and CDR2 sequences are MNHEY and SVGAGI. CDR3 length: 13 amino acids. Trimming pared 6 bases from V and 1 base from J, leaving 9 bases between.

CDR3 region: CASSPEGPSYEQYF. CDR3 bases: TGTGCCAGCAGCCCGGAGGGCCCCTCCTACGAGCAGTACTTC. The chain links TRBV7-9 to TRBJ2-7; tentative D call: TRBD2 (6 bases). Trimming removed 5 bases from V and 0 bases from J, with 11 bases in between. In germline, CDR1 is SEHNR, CDR2 FQNEAQ (reference sequence). This CDR3 has 14 residues.

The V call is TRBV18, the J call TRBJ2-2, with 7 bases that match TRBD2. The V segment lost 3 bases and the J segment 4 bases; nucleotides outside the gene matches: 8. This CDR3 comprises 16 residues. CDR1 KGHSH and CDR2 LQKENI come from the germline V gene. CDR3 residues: CASSPPAGAATGELFF. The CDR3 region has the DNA TGTGCCAGCTCACCCCCGGCGGGAGCGGCCACCGGGGAGCTGTTTTTT.

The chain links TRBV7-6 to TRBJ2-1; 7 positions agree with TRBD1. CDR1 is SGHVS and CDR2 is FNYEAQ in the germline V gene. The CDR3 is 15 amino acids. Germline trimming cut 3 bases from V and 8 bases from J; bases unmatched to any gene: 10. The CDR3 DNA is TGTGCCAGCAGCTTTGAACAGGGGCGACGGGATGAGCAGTTCTTC. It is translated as CASSFEQGRRDEQFF.